The sequence of this T cell receptor (beta chain) was determined in a study of CD8+ T cells in alopecia areata. Study observations and caveats: More clonal than normal scalp was lesional scalp, particularly alopecia totalis/universalis.

T lymphocytes (CD4+ and CD8+) were sorted from PBMCs. A note on this clone: Its antigen is unidentified.

The CDR3 totals 11 residues. The germline V and J ends were trimmed by 5 bases and 5 bases, with 7 bases remaining between them. Per the germline V gene, CDR1 is SEHNR and CDR2 is FQNEAQ (reference sequence). RNA was isolated and reverse transcribed to cDNA, the sequencing template. Repertoires were generated with immunoSEQ multiplex PCR, while TCRdb's copy carries only in-frame clones and drops some. The data contain around 50,000 clones, over 95% of them seen just once; the ten biggest clones take up roughly 26%. This receptor was identified in a human donor with alopecia areata. Source: CD8+ T cells sorted from blood, taken at week 0. The V gene is TRBV7-9, the J gene TRBJ2-7; D is unresolved. For the CDR3, the DNA is TGTGCCAGCAGCCCATCCCACGAGCAGTACTTC. As protein: CASSPSHEQYF.